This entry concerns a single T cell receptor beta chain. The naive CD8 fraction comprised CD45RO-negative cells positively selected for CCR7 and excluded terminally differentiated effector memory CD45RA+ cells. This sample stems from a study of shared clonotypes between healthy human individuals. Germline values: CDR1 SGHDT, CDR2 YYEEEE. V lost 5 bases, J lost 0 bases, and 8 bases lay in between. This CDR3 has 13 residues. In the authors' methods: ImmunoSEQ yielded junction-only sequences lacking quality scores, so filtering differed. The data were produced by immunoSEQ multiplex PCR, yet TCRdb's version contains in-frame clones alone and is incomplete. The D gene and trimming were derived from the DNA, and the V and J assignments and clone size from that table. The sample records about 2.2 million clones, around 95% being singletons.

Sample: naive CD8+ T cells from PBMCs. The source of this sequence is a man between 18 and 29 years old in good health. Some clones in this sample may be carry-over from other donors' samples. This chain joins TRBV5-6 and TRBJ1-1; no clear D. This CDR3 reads CASSQTVNTEAFF. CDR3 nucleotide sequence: TGTGCCAGCAGTCAAACAGTGAACACTGAAGCTTTCTTT.